The rows below give T cell receptor beta chains drawn from one sample of a study of memory CD4+ T cells and cytomegalovirus serostatus. Sequencing was performed with immunoSEQ multiplex PCR; in TCRdb, only in-frame clones are kept and a portion is missing. The top ten clones hold over 0.6% of a sample with roughly 28,000 clones, about 80% of them seen once. The source material was memory CD4+ T cells from blood. These receptors originate from an adult in good health and CMV-seronegative. CDR3s include the opening cysteine and the closing phenylalanine or tryptophan. The D gene is left open where the match is weak. Rows give clone size only sometimes, using once, few, many, or a class for an expanded clone.

J gene | V gene | D gene | clone size | CDR3 protein | CDR3 DNA
TRBJ1-6 | TRBV21-1 | - | - | CASSNRDADNSPLHF | TGTGCCAGCAGCAACCGGGACGCCGATAATTCACCCCTCCACTTT
TRBJ2-2 | TRBV5-1 | - | - | CASSSTGAKNTGELFF | TGCGCCAGCAGCTCTACCGGGGCTAAGAACACCGGGGAGCTGTTTTTT
TRBJ1-5 | TRBV19 | TRBD1 | few | CASSTDRGYQPQHF | TGTGCCAGTAGTACCGACAGGGGGTATCAGCCCCAGCATTTT
TRBJ2-5 | TRBV4-3 | TRBD2 | - | CASSQGVPSGGLETQYF | TGCGCCAGCAGCCAAGGAGTGCCTAGCGGGGGATTGGAGACCCAGTACTTC
TRBJ2-6 | TRBV5-1 | - | - | CASSSPGAGANVLTF | TGCGCCAGCAGCTCTCCAGGGGCTGGGGCCAACGTCCTGACTTTC
TRBJ1-2 | TRBV27 | TRBD1 | - | CASTFIGDRTGVHGYTF | TGTGCCAGCACCTTTATAGGGGACAGGACAGGGGTCCATGGCTACACCTTC
TRBJ1-5 | TRBV10-3 | - | - | CAISESGRTINQPQHF | TGTGCCATCAGTGAGTCCGGCAGAACAATCAATCAGCCCCAGCATTTT
TRBJ2-7 | TRBV28 | TRBD2 | - | CASSPPGGAGGEYEQYF | TGTGCCAGCAGTCCCCCTGGAGGTGCGGGGGGAGAGTACGAGCAGTACTTC
TRBJ1-6 | TRBV25-1 | - | - | CASRGAGLYNSPLHF | TGTGCCAGCAGGGGCGCAGGGCTTTATAATTCACCCCTCCACTTT
TRBJ2-2 | TRBV19 | - | - | CASSTGRRNTGELFF | TGTGCCAGTTCCACGGGACGGAGGAACACCGGGGAGCTGTTTTTT
TRBJ2-2 | TRBV30 | TRBD1 | once | CAWSGAGTGGSGELFF | TGTGCCTGGAGCGGGGCCGGGACAGGGGGCTCCGGGGAGCTGTTTTTT
TRBJ2-3 | TRBV15 | - | - | CATSRDPRSTDTQYF | TGTGCCACCAGCAGAGATCCCCGGAGCACAGATACGCAGTATTTT
TRBJ1-5 | TRBV27 | - | few | CASTMRGDGNQPQHF | TGTGCCAGCACTATGAGGGGGGACGGCAATCAGCCCCAGCATTTT
TRBJ1-3 | TRBV18 | - | - | CASSPPPGNTIYF | TGTGCCAGCTCACCACCTCCCGGAAACACCATATATTTT
TRBJ2-5 | TRBV2 | - | - | CASTVKETQYF | TGTGCCAGTACTGTCAAAGAGACCCAGTACTTC
TRBJ2-5 | TRBV29-1 | TRBD1 | - | CSHDRGGETQYF | TGCAGCCATGACAGGGGTGGTGAGACCCAGTACTTC
TRBJ1-6 | TRBV11-1 | - | few | CASSFGQNNSPLHF | TGTGCCAGCAGCTTTGGACAAAATAATTCACCCCTCCACTTT
TRBJ2-1 | TRBV5-8 | - | - | CASSLEGGTYNEQFF | TGTGCCAGCAGCTTGGAAGGGGGGACCTACAATGAGCAGTTCTTC
TRBJ1-4 | TRBV10-3 | - | once | CAISGGMKDEKLFF | TGTGCCATCAGTGGGGGGATGAAGGACGAAAAACTGTTTTTT
TRBJ1-6 | TRBV5-1 | - | once | CASQKGWEESPLHF | TGCGCCAGCCAGAAAGGGTGGGAAGAATCACCCCTCCACTTT
TRBJ1-1 | TRBV19 | - | - | CASSIDFDTEAFF | TGTGCCAGTAGTATTGATTTCGACACTGAAGCTTTCTTT
TRBJ2-7 | TRBV11-1 | - | - | CASSRGRISYEQYF | TGTGCCAGCAGCCGAGGCAGGATCTCCTACGAGCAGTACTTC
TRBJ2-3 | TRBV10-3 | TRBD2 | - | CAISDTSGEASGTQYF | TGTGCCATCAGTGACACCAGCGGGGAGGCATCTGGTACGCAGTATTTT
TRBJ1-2 | TRBV2 | TRBD1 | - | CASKDRGFRRVGGYTF | TGTGCCAGCAAGGACAGGGGTTTTCGGAGGGTCGGTGGCTACACCTTC
TRBJ2-1 | TRBV5-1 | - | - | CASSGGTVSYNEQFF | TGCGCCAGCAGCGGGGGGACAGTCTCCTACAATGAGCAGTTCTTC
TRBJ1-5 | TRBV19 | - | - | CASSIQDTNQPQHF | TGTGCCAGTAGTATACAGGATACCAATCAGCCCCAGCATTTT
TRBJ1-1 | TRBV5-6 | - | - | CASSGRRGRAEAFF | TGTGCCAGCAGCGGCCGTCGCGGGCGGGCTGAAGCTTTCTTT
TRBJ1-2 | TRBV20-1 | - | - | CSARENSWDTF | TGCAGTGCTAGAGAAAACAGTTGGGACACCTTC
TRBJ2-7 | TRBV27 | TRBD2 | - | CASSLLEGGVEQYF | TGTGCCAGCAGTTTATTGGAGGGAGGGGTCGAGCAGTACTTC
TRBJ2-5 | TRBV30 | TRBD2 | - | CAWAFRGGVLETQYF | TGTGCCTGGGCGTTTCGGGGGGGAGTTTTGGAGACCCAGTACTTC
TRBJ1-2 | TRBV4-1 | - | - | CASSQDRGRVPYGYTF | TGCGCCAGCAGCCAAGACCGGGGGCGAGTTCCCTATGGCTACACCTTC
TRBJ1-6 | TRBV7-3 | - | - | CASSLAGYGGSPLHF | TGTGCCAGCAGCTTGGCAGGGTATGGCGGTTCACCCCTCCACTTT
TRBJ1-1 | TRBV5-1 | - | - | CASSLVTGGTEAFF | TGCGCCAGCAGCTTGGTCACGGGGGGCACTGAAGCTTTCTTT
TRBJ1-6 | TRBV5-4 | - | - | CASSLTGSDAPLHF | TGTGCCAGCAGCTTGACAGGCTCTGATGCACCCCTCCACTTT
TRBJ1-2 | TRBV5-4 | - | - | CASSSGQGHLINFNGYTF | TGTGCCAGCAGCTCGGGGCAGGGCCATCTAATTAATTTTAATGGCTACACCTTC
TRBJ2-5 | TRBV9 | - | - | CASSVGHTQETQYF | TGTGCCAGCAGCGTAGGACACACACAAGAGACCCAGTACTTC